This entry describes one T cell receptor (beta chain). The CDR3 runs to 16 residues. V was pared by 4 bases and J by 0 bases, with 7 bases of the junction left unmatched. The germline CDR1 and CDR2 sequences are ENHRY and SYGVKD. Per the original methods: Estimates of nucleated cell counts were drawn from the amplification of reference gene primers. Generated by immunoSEQ multiplex PCR, the TCRdb table keeps only in-frame clones and is missing some. That table supplies the V and J calls and clone size; D and trimming were determined from the DNA. In the table there are about 240,000 clones, 75% to 85% of which are singletons. The sample is drawn from a study of blood T cell repertoires in COVID-19. About the study: The United States, Italy and Spain provided the acute and convalescent COVID-19 samples. PBMCs, B-cell-depleted T cells, or T cells provided the cDNA or gDNA that made up the material.

The chain joins TRBV10-3 to TRBJ2-3; 7 bases line up with TRBD2. Sequencing was done on a sample of peripheral blood. This receptor was obtained from a woman aged 55-70 years with active or convalescent COVID-19. CDR3 amino acids: CAISGGRGASTDTQYF. CDR3 sequence (DNA): TGTGCCATCAGTGGGGGGAGGGGCGCTAGCACAGATACGCAGTATTTT.